Listed below are T cell receptor beta chains from one sample, sequenced in a study of vaccination effects on CD4 cells after COVID-19. Assay: immunoSEQ multiplex PCR; the TCRdb copy retains only in-frame clones and omits some. The sample yields about 41,000 clones, around 77% seen once. Their antigen targets remain unknown. The material was CD4+ T cells from PBMCs cultured with HCoV-NL63 spike peptides, obtained before COVID-19 vaccination. These receptors were collected from a human donor who received a COVID-19 vaccine. Both conserved end residues are part of each CDR3. D genes are given only for firm matches. Expanded clones get a size class; other rows say once, few or many, or leave the size out.

j_gene | abundance | v_gene | len | d_gene | CDR3aa | CDR3nt
TRBJ1-3 | - | TRBV12-3/TRBV12-4 | 12 | - | CASSLGGNTIYF | TGTGCCAGCAGTTTGGGGGGAAACACCATATATTTT
TRBJ2-1 | - | TRBV9 | 14 | - | CASSGGQSYNEQFF | TGTGCCAGCAGTGGAGGACAGTCTTACAATGAGCAGTTCTTC
TRBJ1-5 | few | TRBV2 | 14 | - | CASSEVGGAQPQHF | TGTGCCAGCAGTGAAGTTGGGGGGGCGCAGCCCCAGCATTTT
TRBJ2-5 | - | TRBV30 | 11 | - | CAWSVGETQYF | TGTGCCTGGAGTGTAGGGGAGACCCAGTACTTC
TRBJ1-4 | few | TRBV7-6 | 15 | - | CASSMGPTGGEKLFF | TGTGCCAGCAGCATGGGACCGACGGGAGGGGAAAAACTGTTTTTT
TRBJ1-2 | - | TRBV9 | 13 | - | CASSAPSPAGYTF | TGTGCCAGCAGCGCACCCTCCCCGGCAGGCTACACCTTC
TRBJ2-5 | few | TRBV2 | 16 | - | CASNSRPGLTQETQYF | TGTGCCAGCAATTCAAGACCGGGACTTACTCAAGAGACCCAGTACTTC
TRBJ1-1 | - | TRBV19 | 15 | TRBD1 | CASSSATGGRTEAFF | TGTGCCAGTAGTAGCGCGACAGGGGGCCGAACTGAAGCTTTCTTT
TRBJ1-1 | once | TRBV29-1 | 13 | TRBD1 | CSVSGQGRRKAFF | TGCAGCGTCTCGGGACAGGGGAGGAGGAAGGCTTTCTTT
TRBJ2-1 | few | TRBV15 | 14 | - | CATSDRTENNEQFF | TGTGCCACCAGCGATCGGACAGAGAACAATGAGCAGTTCTTC
TRBJ1-1 | - | TRBV2 | 15 | - | CASTFTGTMNTEAFF | TGTGCCAGCACCTTTACAGGGACTATGAACACTGAAGCTTTCTTT
TRBJ2-3 | - | TRBV5-1 | 15 | TRBD1 | CASSLQDRAGDTQYF | TGCGCCAGCAGCTTGCAGGACAGGGCAGGGGATACGCAGTATTTT
TRBJ1-5 | - | TRBV2 | 17 | TRBD1 | CASGMTGATHSNQPQHF | TGTGCCAGCGGGATGACAGGGGCGACCCACTCCAATCAGCCCCAGCATTTT
TRBJ1-1 | - | TRBV6-1 | 12 | - | CASSELETEAFF | TGTGCCAGCAGTGAATTAGAGACTGAAGCTTTCTTT
TRBJ1-2 | - | TRBV28 | 14 | - | CASRQASLNYGYTF | TGTGCCAGCAGGCAGGCCTCCCTAAACTATGGCTACACCTTC
TRBJ2-3 | - | TRBV7-9 | 17 | TRBD1 | CASSWDPRQGVSDTQYF | TGTGCCAGCAGCTGGGACCCACGGCAGGGGGTTTCAGATACGCAGTATTTT
TRBJ2-2 | - | TRBV24-1 | 14 | - | CATSGRTQAGELFF | TGTGCCACCAGCGGTCGGACTCAGGCCGGGGAGCTGTTTTTT
TRBJ2-5 | - | TRBV18 | 13 | - | CASSPNGGETQYF | TGTGCCAGCTCACCAAATGGGGGAGAGACCCAGTACTTC
TRBJ2-1 | - | TRBV6-2/TRBV6-3 | 15 | TRBD1 | CASSRDRGRSDEQFF | TGTGCCAGCAGTCGCGACAGGGGGCGTTCCGATGAGCAGTTCTTC
TRBJ2-5 | - | TRBV12-5 | 13 | - | CASGQSGQETQYF | TGTGCTAGTGGACAGTCAGGACAAGAGACCCAGTACTTC
TRBJ2-3 | - | TRBV4-3 | 17 | TRBD2 | CASSRRGLAGATDTQYF | TGCGCCAGCAGCCGTCGTGGACTAGCGGGGGCCACAGATACGCAGTATTTT
TRBJ2-2 | - | TRBV5-1 | 16 | TRBD1 | CASSTQGQGYAGELFF | TGCGCCAGCAGCACCCAGGGACAGGGCTACGCCGGGGAGCTGTTTTTT
TRBJ2-3 | - | TRBV5-1 | 14 | TRBD1 | CASSGTGGTDTQYF | TGCGCCAGCAGCGGGACAGGGGGCACAGATACGCAGTATTTT
TRBJ2-1 | - | TRBV5-1 | 12 | - | CASIPQGNEQFF | TGCGCCAGCATCCCTCAGGGGAATGAGCAGTTCTTC
TRBJ1-2 | - | TRBV24-1 | 14 | - | CATSLGGPGNGYTF | TGTGCCACCAGTTTGGGGGGGCCAGGGAATGGCTACACCTTC
TRBJ1-3 | - | TRBV5-1 | 16 | - | CASSLESAGKGNTIYF | TGCGCCAGCAGCCTGGAGTCGGCAGGGAAAGGAAACACCATATATTTT
TRBJ2-2 | - | TRBV7-7 | 15 | - | CASSKETGRTGELFF | TGTGCCAGCAGCAAAGAAACAGGGAGGACCGGGGAGCTGTTTTTT
TRBJ1-4 | - | TRBV5-1 | 14 | - | CASSETGGGEKLFF | TGCGCCAGCAGCGAGACAGGAGGGGGTGAAAAACTGTTTTTT
TRBJ1-1 | - | TRBV5-1 | 17 | - | CASSLTGPGTVGTEAFF | TGCGCCAGCAGCTTGACAGGGCCGGGAACGGTGGGCACTGAAGCTTTCTTT
TRBJ1-2 | - | TRBV3-1/TRBV3-2 | 13 | TRBD1 | CASRLTGDYGYTF | TGTGCCAGCCGATTAACAGGGGACTATGGCTACACCTTC
TRBJ2-1 | - | TRBV2 | 14 | - | CASSPIQMDNEQFF | TGTGCCAGCAGTCCGATTCAGATGGACAATGAGCAGTTCTTC
TRBJ2-1 | - | TRBV30 | 13 | TRBD1 | CAWGRDSPNEQFF | TGTGCCTGGGGAAGGGACAGTCCTAATGAGCAGTTCTTC
TRBJ2-1 | - | TRBV5-1 | 16 | TRBD2 | CASSSQGGGSYNEQFF | TGCGCCAGCAGCTCCCAAGGCGGGGGCTCCTACAATGAGCAGTTCTTC
TRBJ2-1 | once | TRBV19 | 14 | - | CASSIGPTAYEQFF | TGTGCCAGTAGTATAGGCCCCACTGCATATGAGCAGTTCTTC
TRBJ2-1 | - | TRBV19 | 18 | TRBD2 | CASSLTSGGPSSYNEQFF | TGTGCCAGTAGCCTCACTAGCGGGGGGCCCAGCTCCTACAATGAGCAGTTCTTC
TRBJ2-3 | - | TRBV13 | 13 | - | CASSGTHTDTQYF | TGTGCCAGCAGCGGTACTCACACAGATACGCAGTATTTT
TRBJ2-5 | - | TRBV28 | 16 | TRBD1 | CASSFPPGQGQETQYF | TGTGCCAGCAGCTTCCCTCCGGGACAGGGACAAGAGACCCAGTACTTC
TRBJ1-2 | few | TRBV9 | 16 | TRBD1 | CASSVTPGQGARGYTF | TGTGCCAGCAGCGTTACACCGGGACAGGGGGCTCGTGGCTACACCTTC
TRBJ1-6 | - | TRBV27 | 14 | - | CASTNDDYNSPLHF | TGTGCCAGCACTAATGACGACTATAATTCACCCCTCCACTTT
TRBJ2-2 | - | TRBV11-3 | 14 | - | CASSLYFNVGELFF | TGTGCCAGCAGCCTCTACTTTAACGTCGGGGAGCTGTTTTTT
TRBJ2-6 | - | TRBV19 | 15 | TRBD1 | CASSMGTAGANVLTF | TGTGCCAGTAGTATGGGGACAGCTGGGGCCAACGTCCTGACTTTC
TRBJ1-6 | - | TRBV6-2/TRBV6-3 | 16 | TRBD1 | CASSSLRQGISSPLHF | TGTGCCAGCAGTTCTCTACGACAGGGGATAAGTTCACCCCTCCACTTT
TRBJ1-6 | - | TRBV18 | 15 | - | CASSPTGRDPSPLHF | TGTGCCAGCTCACCCACCGGAAGGGATCCCTCACCCCTCCACTTT
TRBJ1-3 | - | TRBV7-2 | 16 | - | CASSFQPRNSGNTIYF | TGTGCCAGCAGCTTCCAGCCGAGGAACTCTGGAAACACCATATATTTT